Below are 7 T cell receptor beta chains sequenced from a single sample in a study of T cells expressing NK-cell markers. TCRdb re-called the 5' RACE reads; one entry per CDR3 protein, DNA not given. The sample includes about 120,000 distinct CDR3 sequences. The sequenced sample consisted of blood T cells: a sorted CD56 or NKG2C T cell subset, CD4+ or CD8+ T cells, or bulk PBMC T cells (not recorded which). These receptors originate from a woman between 18 and 70 years old in good health.

The gene calls are TRBV7-9 and TRBJ2-1; TCRdb indicates TRBD1, and absent DNA this call remains unverified. The germline CDR1 and CDR2 sequences are SEHNR and FQNEAQ (reference sequence). There are 14 residues in the CDR3. CDR3 loop: CASSPKTGVIEQFF.

The J gene is TRBJ2-2, the V gene TRBV20-1; TCRdb's assignment of TRBD1 cannot be checked, as there is no DNA. Germline V gene data show CDR1 as DFQATT and CDR2 as SNEGSKA (reference sequence). This CDR3 spans 13 amino acids. The CDR3 here is CSARQGNTGELFF.

This sequence joins TRBV7-8 and TRBJ2-5. This CDR3 has 13 amino acids. Germline loops: CDR1 SGHVS, CDR2 FQNEAQ. The CDR3 reads CASSLGLTGTQYF. The whole variable domain, remainder taken from reference TRBV7-8 and TRBJ2-5, is GAGVSQSPRYKVAKRGQDVALRCDPISGHVSLFWYQQALGQGPEFLTYFQNEAQLDKSGLPSDRFFAERPEGSVSTLKIQRTQQEDSAVYLCASSLGLTGTQYFGPGTRLLVL.

This chain joins TRBV4-3 and TRBJ2-2; TCRdb's D gene call, TRBD1, goes unchecked for lack of DNA. The germline V gene encodes CDR1 LGHNA and CDR2 YSLEER. CDR3 length equals 17 residues. This chain's CDR3 is CASSQVFVQGNTGELFF.

The rearrangement links TRBV7-6 to TRBJ2-1; the D call from TCRdb, TRBD1, cannot be confirmed without DNA. Germline V gene sequence: CDR1 SGHVS, CDR2 FNYEAQ. This CDR3 contains 16 residues. The CDR3 is CASSLEVGGLTNEQFF.

V is TRBV12-3 or TRBV12-4 and J is TRBJ2-1; lacking DNA, the TRBD2 call made by TCRdb goes unchecked. This CDR3 is 15 amino acids long. The CDR3: CASSLTGLGGGEQFF.

This chain uses TRBV7-9 with TRBJ1-1; TCRdb's D gene call, TRBD1, goes unchecked for lack of DNA. Germline V gene sequence: CDR1 SEHNR, CDR2 FQNEAQ (reference sequence). This CDR3 region has 15 residues. This chain's CDR3 is CASSLVGRGLTEAFF.